This note documents a single T cell receptor beta chain sequence. Every contributor of samples was a Caucasian grown-up residing in Nashville, Tennessee. This record comes from a study of shared clonotypes between healthy human individuals. Around 300 ng DNA, tens of thousands of T cell genomes, went into unsorted PBMC replicate PCRs. Sequencing on ten immunoSEQ deep assay plates was performed for unsorted PBMC DNA. TCRdb's table, derived via immunoSEQ multiplex PCR, lists solely in-frame clones and lacks some. In the table there are around 510,000 clones, roughly four fifths of which are singletons. The TCR sequence derives from a woman aged 40 to 50 in good health. Some clones in this sample may be carry-over from other donors' samples. The sequenced sample was PBMCs.

The CDR3 nucleotides are TGTGCCAGCAGCTTGGCGGGACAGGGGCTTGCCGGGGAGCTGTTTTTT. Translating it yields CASSLAGQGLAGELFF. V is TRBV5-4 and J is TRBJ2-2, with 10 bases matching TRBD1. Germline values: CDR1 SGHNT, CDR2 YYREEE (reference sequence). V trimming: 0 bases; J trimming: 6 bases; junction bases outside the gene matches: 5. The CDR3 sequence is 16 residues long.